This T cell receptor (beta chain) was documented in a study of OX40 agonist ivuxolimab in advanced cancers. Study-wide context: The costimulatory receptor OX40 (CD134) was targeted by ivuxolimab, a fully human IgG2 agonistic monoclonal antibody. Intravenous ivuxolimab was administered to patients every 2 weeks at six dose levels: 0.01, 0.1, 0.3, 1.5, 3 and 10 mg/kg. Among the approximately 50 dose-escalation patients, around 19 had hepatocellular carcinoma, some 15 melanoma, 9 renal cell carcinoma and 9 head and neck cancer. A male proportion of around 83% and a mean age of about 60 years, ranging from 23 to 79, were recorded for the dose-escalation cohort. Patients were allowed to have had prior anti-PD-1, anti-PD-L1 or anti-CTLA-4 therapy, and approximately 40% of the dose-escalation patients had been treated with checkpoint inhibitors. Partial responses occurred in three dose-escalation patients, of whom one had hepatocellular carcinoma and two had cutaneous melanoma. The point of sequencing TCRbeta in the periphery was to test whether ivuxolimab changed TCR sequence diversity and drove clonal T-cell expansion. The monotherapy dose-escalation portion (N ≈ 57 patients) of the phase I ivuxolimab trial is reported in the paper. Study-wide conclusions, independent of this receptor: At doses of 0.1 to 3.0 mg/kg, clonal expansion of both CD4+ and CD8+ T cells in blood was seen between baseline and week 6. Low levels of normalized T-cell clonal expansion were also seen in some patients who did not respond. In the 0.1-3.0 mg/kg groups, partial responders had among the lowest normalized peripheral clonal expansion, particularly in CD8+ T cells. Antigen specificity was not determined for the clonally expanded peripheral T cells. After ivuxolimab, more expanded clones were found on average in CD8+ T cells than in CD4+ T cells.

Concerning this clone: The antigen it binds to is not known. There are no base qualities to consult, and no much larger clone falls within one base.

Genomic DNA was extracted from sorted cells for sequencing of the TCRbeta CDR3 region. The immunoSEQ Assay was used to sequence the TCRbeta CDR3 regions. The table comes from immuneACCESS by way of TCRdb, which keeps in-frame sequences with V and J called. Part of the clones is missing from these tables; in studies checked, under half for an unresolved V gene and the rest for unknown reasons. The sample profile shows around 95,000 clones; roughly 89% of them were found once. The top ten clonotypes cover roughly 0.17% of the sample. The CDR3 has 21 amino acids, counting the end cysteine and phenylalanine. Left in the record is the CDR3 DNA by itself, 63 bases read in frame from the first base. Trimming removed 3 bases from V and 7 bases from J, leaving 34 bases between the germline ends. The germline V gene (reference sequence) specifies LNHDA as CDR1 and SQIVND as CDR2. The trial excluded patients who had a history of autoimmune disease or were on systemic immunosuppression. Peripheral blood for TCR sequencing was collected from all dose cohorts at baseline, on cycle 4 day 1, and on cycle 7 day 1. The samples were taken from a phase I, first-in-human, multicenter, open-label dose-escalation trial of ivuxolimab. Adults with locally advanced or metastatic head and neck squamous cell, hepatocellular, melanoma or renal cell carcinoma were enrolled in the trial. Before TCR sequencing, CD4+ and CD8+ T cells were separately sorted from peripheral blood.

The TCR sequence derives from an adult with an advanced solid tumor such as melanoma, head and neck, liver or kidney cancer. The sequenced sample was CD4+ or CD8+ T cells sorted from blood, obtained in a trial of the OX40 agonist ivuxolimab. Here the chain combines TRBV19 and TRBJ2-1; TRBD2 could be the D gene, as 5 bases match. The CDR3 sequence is CASSIPRPRWGSKDWRNEQFF. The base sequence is TGTGCCAGTAGTATCCCCCGACCCCGCTGGGGATCGAAGGATTGGAGGAATGAGCAGTTCTTC.